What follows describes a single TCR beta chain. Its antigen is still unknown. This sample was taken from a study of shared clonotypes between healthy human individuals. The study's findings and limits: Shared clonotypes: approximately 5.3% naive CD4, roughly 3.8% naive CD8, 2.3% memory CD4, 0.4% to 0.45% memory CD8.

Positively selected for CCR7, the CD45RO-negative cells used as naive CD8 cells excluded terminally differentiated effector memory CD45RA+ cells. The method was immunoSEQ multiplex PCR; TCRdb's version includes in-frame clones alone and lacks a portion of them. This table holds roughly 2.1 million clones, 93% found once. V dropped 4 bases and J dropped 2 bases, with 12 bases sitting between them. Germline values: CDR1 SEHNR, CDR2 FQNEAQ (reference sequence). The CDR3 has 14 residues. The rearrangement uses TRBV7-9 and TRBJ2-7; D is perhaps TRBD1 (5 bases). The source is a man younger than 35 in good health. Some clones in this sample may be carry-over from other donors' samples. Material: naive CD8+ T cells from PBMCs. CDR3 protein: CASSSRDVPYEQYF. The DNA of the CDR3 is TGTGCCAGCAGCTCCAGGGATGTACCCTACGAGCAGTACTTC.